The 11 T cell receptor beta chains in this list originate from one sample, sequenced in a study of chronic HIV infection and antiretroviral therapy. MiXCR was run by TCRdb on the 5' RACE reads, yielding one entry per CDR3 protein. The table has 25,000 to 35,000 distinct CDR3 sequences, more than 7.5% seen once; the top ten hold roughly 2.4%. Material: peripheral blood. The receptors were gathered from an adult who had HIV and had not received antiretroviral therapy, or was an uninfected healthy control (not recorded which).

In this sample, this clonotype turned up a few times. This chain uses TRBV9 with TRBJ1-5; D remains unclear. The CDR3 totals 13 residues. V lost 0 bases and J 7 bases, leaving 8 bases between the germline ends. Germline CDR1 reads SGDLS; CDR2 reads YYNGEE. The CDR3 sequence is CASSVEMGQPQHF. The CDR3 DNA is TGTGCCAGCAGCGTAGAAATGGGGCAGCCCCAGCATTTT.

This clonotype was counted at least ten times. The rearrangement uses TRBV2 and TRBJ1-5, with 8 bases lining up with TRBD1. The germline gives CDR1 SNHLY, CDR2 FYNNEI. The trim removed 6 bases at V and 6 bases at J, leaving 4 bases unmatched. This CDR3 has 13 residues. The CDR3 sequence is CASRGQGSQPQHF. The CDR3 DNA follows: TGTGCCAGCAGAGGACAGGGTAGTCAGCCCCAGCATTTT.

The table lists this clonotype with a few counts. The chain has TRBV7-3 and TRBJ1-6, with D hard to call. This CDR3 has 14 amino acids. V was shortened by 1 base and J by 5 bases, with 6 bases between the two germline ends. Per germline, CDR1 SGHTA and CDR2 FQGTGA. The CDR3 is CASSLRGNNSPLHF. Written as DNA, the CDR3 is TGTGCCAGCAGCTTAAGAGGGAATAATTCACCCCTCCACTTT.

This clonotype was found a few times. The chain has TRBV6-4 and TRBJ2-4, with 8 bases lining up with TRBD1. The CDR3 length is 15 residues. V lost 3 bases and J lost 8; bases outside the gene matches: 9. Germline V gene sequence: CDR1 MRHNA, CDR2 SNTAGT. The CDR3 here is CASSESPGQGDIQYF. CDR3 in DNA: TGTGCCAGCAGTGAGAGTCCCGGACAGGGAGACATTCAGTACTTC.

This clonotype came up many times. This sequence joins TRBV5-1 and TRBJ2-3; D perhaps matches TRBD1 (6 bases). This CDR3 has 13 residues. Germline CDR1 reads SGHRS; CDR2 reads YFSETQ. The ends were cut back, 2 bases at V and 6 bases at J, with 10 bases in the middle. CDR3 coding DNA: TGCGCCAGCAGCTTTCCAGGGGACGATACGCAGTATTTT. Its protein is CASSFPGDDTQYF.

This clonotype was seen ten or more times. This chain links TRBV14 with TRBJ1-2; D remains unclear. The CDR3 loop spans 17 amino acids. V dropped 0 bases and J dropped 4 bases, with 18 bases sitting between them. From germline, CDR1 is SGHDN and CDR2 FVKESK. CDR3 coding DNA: TGTGCCAGCAGCCAAGATCGGGCAGCTGGCCTCTCCTATGGCTACACCTTC. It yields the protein CASSQDRAAGLSYGYTF.

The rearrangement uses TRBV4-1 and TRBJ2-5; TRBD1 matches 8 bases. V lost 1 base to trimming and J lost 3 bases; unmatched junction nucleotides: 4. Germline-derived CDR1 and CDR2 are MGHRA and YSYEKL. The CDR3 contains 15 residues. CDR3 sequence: CASSQVATGEETQYF. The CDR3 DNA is TGCGCCAGCAGCCAAGTTGCGACAGGGGAAGAGACCCAGTACTTC.

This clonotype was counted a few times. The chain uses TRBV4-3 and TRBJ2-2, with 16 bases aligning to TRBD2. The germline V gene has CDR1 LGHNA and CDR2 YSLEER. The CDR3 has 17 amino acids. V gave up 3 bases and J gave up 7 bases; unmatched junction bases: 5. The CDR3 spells CASSQGLAGGPGGELFF. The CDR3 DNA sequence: TGCGCCAGCAGCCAGGGACTAGCGGGGGGGCCGGGCGGGGAGCTGTTTTTT.

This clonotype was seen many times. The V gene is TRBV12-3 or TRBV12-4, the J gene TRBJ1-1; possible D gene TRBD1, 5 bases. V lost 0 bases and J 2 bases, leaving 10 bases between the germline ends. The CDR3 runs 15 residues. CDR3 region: CASSLAGERNTEAFF. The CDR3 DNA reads TGTGCCAGCAGTTTAGCGGGGGAGAGAAACACTGAAGCTTTCTTT.

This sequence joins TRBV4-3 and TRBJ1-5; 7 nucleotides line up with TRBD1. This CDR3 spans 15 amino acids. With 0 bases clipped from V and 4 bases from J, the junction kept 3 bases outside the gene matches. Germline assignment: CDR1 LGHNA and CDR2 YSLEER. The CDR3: CASSQERGRNQPQHF. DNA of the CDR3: TGCGCCAGCAGCCAAGAAAGGGGGCGAAATCAGCCCCAGCATTTT.

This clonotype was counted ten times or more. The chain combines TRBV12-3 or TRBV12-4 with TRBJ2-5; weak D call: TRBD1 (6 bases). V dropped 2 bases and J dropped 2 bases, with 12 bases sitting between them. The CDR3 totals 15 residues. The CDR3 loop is CASSLQRGLQETQYF. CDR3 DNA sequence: TGTGCCAGCAGTTTACAAAGGGGGTTGCAAGAGACCCAGTACTTC.